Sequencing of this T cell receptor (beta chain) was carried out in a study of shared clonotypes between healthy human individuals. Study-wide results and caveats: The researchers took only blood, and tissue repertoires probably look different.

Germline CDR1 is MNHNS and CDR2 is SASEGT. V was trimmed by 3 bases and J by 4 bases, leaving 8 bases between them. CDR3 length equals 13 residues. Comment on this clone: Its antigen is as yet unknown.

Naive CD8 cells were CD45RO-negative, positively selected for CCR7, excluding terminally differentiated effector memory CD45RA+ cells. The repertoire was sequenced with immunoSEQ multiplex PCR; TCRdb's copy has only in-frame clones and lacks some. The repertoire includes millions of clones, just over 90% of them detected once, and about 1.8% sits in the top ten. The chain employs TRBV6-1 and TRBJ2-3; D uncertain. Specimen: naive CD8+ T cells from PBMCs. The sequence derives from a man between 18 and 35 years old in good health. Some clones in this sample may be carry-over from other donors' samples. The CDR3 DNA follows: TGTGCCAGCAGTGATGTGGGATCAGATACGCAGTATTTT. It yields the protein CASSDVGSDTQYF.